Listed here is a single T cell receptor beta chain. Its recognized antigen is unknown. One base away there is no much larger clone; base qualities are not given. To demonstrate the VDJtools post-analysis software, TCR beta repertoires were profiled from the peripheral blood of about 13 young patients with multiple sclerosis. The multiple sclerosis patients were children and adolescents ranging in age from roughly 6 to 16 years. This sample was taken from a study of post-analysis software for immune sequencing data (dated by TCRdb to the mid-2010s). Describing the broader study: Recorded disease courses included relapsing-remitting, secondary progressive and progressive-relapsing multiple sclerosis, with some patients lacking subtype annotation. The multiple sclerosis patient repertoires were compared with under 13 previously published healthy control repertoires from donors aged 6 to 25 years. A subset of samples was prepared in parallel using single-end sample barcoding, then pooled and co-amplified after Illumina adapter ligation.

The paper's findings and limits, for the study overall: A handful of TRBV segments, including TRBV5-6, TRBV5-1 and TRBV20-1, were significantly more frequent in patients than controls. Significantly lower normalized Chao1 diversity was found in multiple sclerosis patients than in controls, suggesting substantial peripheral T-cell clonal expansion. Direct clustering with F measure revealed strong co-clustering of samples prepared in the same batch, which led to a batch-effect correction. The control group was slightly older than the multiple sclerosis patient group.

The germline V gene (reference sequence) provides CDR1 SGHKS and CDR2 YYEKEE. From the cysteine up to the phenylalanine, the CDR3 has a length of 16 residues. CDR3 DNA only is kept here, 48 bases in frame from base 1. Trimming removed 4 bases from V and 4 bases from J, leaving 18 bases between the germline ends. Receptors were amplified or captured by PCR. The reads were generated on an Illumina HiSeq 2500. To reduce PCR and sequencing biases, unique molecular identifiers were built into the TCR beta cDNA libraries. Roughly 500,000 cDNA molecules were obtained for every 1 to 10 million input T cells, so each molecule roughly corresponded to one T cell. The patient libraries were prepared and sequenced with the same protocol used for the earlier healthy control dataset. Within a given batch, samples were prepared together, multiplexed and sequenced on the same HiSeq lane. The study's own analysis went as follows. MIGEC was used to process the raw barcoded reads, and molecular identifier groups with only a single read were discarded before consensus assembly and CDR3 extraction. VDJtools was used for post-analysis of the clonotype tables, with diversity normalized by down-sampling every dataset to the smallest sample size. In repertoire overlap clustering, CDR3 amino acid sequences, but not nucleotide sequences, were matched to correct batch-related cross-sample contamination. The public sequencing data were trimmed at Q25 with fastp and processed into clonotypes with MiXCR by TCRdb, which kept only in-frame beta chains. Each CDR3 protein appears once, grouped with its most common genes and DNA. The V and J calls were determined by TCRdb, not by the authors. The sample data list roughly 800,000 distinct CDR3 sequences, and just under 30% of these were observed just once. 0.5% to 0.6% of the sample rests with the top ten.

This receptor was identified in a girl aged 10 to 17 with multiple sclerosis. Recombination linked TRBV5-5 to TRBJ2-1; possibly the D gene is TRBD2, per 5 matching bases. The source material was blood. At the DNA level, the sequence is TGTGCCAGCAGCCAACCAGGAGGATATAATTACAATGAGCAGTTCTTC. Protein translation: CASSQPGGYNYNEQFF.